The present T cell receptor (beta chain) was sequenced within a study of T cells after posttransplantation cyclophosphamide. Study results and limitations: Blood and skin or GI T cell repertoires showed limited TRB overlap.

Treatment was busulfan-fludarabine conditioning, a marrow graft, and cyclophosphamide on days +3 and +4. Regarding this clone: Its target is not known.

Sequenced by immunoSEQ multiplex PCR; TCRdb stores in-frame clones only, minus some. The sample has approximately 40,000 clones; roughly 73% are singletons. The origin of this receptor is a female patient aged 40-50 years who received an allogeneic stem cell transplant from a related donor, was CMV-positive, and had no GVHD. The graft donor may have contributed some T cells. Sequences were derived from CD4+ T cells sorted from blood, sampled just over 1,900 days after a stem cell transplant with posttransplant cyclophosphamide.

DNA of the CDR3: TGTGCCAGCAGCTTAGGAGGATCAGGGGCGGCAGATACGCAGTATTTT. Its translation is CASSLGGSGAADTQYF. V is TRBV7-9 and J is TRBJ2-3; a weak D match, TRBD1 (6 bases). Germline CDR1 reads SEHNR; CDR2 reads FQNEAQ (reference sequence). The V end lost 1 base, the J end lost 4 bases, and 15 bases lay between the germline ends. The CDR3 is made up of 16 amino acids. Full variable domain (remainder filled in from reference TRBV7-9 and TRBJ2-3): DTGVSQNPRHKITKRGQNVTFRCDPISEHNRLYWYRQTLGQGPEFLTYFQNEAQLEKSRLLSDRFSAERPKGSFSTLEIQRTEQGDSAMYLCASSLGGSGAADTQYFGPGTRLTVL.